This T cell receptor beta chain derives from a study of blood T cell repertoires in COVID-19. Study as a whole: There were acute and convalescent COVID-19 samples, and they came from the United States, Italy and Spain. Sources were T cells, B-cell-depleted T cells, or PBMCs; the material itself was cDNA or gDNA.

Per the germline V gene, CDR1 is SGHDT and CDR2 is YYEEEE. The CDR3 consists of 14 residues. The V end lost 3 bases, the J end lost 2 bases, and 11 bases lay between the germline ends. In the original workflow: Amplification of reference gene primers was used by the study to estimate nucleated cell counts. Data came from immunoSEQ multiplex PCR; TCRdb stores just in-frame clones and leaves some out. V, J and clone size were drawn from that table, and D and trimming were deduced from the DNA. This sample has about 180,000 clones; around 89% occur once, and the top ten carry approximately 2.1%. This receptor was identified in a man in his late teens or twenties who had recovered from COVID-19. The chain recombines TRBV5-6 with TRBJ1-2; D is ambiguous. The sample was peripheral blood. This CDR3 is CASSYRTGNYGYTF. DNA for the CDR3: TGTGCCAGCAGCTATCGGACGGGAAACTATGGCTACACCTTC.